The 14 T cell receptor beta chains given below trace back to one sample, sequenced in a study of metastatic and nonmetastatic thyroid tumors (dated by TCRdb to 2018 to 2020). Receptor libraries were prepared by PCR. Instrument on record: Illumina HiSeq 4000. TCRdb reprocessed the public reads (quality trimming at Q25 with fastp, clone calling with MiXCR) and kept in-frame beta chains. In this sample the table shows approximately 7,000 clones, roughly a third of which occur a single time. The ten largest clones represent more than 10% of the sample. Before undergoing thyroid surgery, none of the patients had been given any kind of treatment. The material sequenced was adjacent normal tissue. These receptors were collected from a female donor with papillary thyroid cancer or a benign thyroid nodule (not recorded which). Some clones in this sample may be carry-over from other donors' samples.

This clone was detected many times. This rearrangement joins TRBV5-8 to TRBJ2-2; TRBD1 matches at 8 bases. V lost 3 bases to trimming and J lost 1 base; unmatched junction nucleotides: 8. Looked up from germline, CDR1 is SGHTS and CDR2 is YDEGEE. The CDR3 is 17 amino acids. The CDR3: CASSSKTGAGNTGELFF. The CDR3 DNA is TGTGCCAGCAGCTCCAAGACAGGGGCCGGGAACACCGGGGAGCTGTTTTTT.

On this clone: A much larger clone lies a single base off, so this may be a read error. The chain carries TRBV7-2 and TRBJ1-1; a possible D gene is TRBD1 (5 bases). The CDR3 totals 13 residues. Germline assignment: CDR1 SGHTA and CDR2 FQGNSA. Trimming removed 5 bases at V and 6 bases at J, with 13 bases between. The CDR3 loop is CASSPDSGSEAFF. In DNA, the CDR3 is TGTGCCAGCAGCCCCGACAGCGGATCTGAAGCTTTCTTT.

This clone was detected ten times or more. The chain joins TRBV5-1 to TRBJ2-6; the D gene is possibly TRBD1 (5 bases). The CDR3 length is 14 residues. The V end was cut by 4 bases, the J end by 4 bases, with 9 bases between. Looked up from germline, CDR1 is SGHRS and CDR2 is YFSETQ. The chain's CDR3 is CASSAGPGANVLTF. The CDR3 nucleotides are TGCGCCAGCAGCGCAGGGCCCGGGGCCAACGTCCTGACTTTC.

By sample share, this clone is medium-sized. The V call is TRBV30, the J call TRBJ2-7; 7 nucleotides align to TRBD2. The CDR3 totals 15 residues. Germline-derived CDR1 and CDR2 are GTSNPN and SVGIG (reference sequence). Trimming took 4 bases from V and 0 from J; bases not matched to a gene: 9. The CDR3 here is CAWIKNGGSSYEQYF. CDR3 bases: TGTGCCTGGATTAAAAACGGGGGGAGCTCCTACGAGCAGTACTTC.

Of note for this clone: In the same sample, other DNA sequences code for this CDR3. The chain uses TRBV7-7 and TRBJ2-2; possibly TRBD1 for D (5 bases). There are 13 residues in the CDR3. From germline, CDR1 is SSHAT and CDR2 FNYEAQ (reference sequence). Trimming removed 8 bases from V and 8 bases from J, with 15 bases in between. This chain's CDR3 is CASGQGRAGELFF. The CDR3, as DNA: TGTGCCAGCGGGCAGGGAAGGGCTGGGGAGCTGTTTTTT.

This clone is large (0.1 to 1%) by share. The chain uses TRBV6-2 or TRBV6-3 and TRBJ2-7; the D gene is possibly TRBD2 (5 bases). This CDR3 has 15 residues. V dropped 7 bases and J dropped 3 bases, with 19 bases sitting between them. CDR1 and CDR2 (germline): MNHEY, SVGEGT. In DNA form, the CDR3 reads TGTGCCAGCAATCAAGCCGCAAGACGGGACTACGAGCAGTACTTC. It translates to CASNQAARRDYEQYF.

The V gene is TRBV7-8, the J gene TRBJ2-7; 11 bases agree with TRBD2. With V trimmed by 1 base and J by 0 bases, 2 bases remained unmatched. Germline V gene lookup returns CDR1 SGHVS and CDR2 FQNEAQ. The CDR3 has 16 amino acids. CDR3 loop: CASSLGGLAGSYEQYF. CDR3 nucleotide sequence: TGTGCCAGCAGCTTAGGAGGACTAGCGGGCTCCTACGAGCAGTACTTC.

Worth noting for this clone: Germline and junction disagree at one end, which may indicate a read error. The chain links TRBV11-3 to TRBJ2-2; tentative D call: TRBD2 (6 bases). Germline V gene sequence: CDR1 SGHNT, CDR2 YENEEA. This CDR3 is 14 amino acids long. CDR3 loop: CASIRDFNTGELFF. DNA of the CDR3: TGTGCCAGCATACGGGACTTCAACACCGGGGAGCTGTTTTTC.

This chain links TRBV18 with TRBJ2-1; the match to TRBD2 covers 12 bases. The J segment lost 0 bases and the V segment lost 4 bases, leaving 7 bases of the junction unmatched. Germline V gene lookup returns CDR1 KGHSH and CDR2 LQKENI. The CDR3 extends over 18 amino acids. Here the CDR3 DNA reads TGTGCCAGCTCACTCTTGACTAGCGGGGGCGGCTCCTACAATGAGCAGTTCTTC. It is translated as CASSLLTSGGGSYNEQFF.

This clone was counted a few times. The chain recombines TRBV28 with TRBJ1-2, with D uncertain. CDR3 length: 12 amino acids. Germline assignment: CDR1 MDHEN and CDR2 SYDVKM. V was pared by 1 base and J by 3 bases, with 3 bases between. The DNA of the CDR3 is TGTGCCAGCAGTTTATCCGACTATGGCTACACCTTC. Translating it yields CASSLSDYGYTF.

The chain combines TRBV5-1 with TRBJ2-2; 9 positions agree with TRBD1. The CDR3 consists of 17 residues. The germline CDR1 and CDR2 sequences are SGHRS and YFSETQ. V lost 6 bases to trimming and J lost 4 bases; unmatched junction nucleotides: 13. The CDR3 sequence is CASTPSTGGSSTGELFF. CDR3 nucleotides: TGCGCCAGCACCCCGTCGACAGGGGGGAGTAGCACCGGGGAGCTGTTTTTT.

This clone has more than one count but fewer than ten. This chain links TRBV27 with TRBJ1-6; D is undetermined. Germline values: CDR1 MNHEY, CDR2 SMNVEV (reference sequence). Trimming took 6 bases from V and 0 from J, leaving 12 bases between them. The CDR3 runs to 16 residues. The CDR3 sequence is CASRRELRSYNSPLHF. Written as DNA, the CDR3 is TGTGCCAGCAGAAGGGAACTCCGCTCCTATAATTCACCCCTCCACTTT.

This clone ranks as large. CDR3 bases: TGTGCCAGCAGCTTAGAAGTATACGAGCAGTACTTC. Protein sequence: CASSLEVYEQYF. J is TRBJ2-7 and V is TRBV7-9; D unresolved. The length of the CDR3 is 12 residues. V lost 1 base, J lost 4 bases, and 5 bases lay in between. Germline values: CDR1 SEHNR, CDR2 FQNEAQ (reference sequence).

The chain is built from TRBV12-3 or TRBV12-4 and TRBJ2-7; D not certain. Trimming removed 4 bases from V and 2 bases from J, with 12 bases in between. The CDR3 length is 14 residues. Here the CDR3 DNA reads TGTGCCAGCAGTTCCAGCACGGGCACCTACGAGCAGTACTTC. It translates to CASSSSTGTYEQYF.